The present entry profiles one T cell receptor (beta chain) with its context. This sample stems from a study of post-analysis software for immune sequencing data. Sequencing libraries made from TCR beta cDNA carried unique molecular identifiers. Once roughly 0.85 to 11 million T cells were used, roughly 0.5 million cDNA molecules resulted. TCRdb passed the PCR reads through MiXCR, listing each CDR3 protein once. This sample has 650,000 to 900,000 distinct CDR3 sequences; roughly 46% occur once, and the top ten carry roughly 4.5%. This TCR was recovered from a girl aged 10-17 years with multiple sclerosis. Sequenced material: blood.

The DNA of the CDR3 is TGTGCCTGGAGTGGAGGACAGTATGGCTACACCTTC. The encoded protein is CAWSGGQYGYTF. The V and J genes are TRBV30 and TRBJ1-2; a weak D match, TRBD1 (6 bases). Trimming cost V 1 base and J 5 bases, with 8 bases left between them. Per germline, CDR1 GTSNPN and CDR2 SVGIG (reference sequence). The CDR3 spans 12 residues.